This T cell receptor beta chain was recorded in a study of PD-1 blockade in classical Hodgkin lymphoma. The length of the CDR3 is 16 residues. Germline V CDR1 and CDR2: MDHEN, SYDVKM. Unmatched junction bases numbered 11, after V lost 6 bases and J lost 6 bases. Assay used: immunoSEQ multiplex PCR; TCRdb lists only in-frame clones, some missing. Counted here are around 25,000 clones, around 70% occurring once; the ten biggest clones make up 3.5% to 4.5%. Time point described: cycle 4 day 1 (C4D1), after less than 7 weeks of nivolumab. All the patients suffered relapse after autologous stem cell transplantation, and brentuximab vedotin exposure differed.

Sequences were derived from peripheral blood mononuclear cells (PBMCs), sampled before the fourth cycle of nivolumab. The TCR originated in a human donor with classical Hodgkin lymphoma. The rearrangement links TRBV28 to TRBJ2-1; 10 bases map to TRBD2. CDR3 in DNA: TGTGCCAGCAGACTAGCGGGGCTTACCCCAGGCAATGAGCAGTTCTTC. This encodes CASRLAGLTPGNEQFF.